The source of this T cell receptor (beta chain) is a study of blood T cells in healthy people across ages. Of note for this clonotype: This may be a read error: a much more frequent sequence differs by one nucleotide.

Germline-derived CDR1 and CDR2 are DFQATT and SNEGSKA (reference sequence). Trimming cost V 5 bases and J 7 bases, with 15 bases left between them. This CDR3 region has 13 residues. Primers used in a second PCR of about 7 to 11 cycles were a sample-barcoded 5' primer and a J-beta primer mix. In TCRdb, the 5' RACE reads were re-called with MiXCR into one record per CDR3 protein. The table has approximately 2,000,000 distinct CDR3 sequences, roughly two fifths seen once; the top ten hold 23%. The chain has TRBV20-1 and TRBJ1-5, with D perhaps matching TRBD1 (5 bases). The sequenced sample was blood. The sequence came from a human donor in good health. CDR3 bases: TGCAGTGCTGGGCAGGGAAATAACCAGCCCCAGCATTTT. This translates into CSAGQGNNQPQHF.